These 20 T cell receptor beta chains originate from one sample sequenced in a study of blood T cell repertoires in COVID-19. Profiling relied on immunoSEQ multiplex PCR, and the TCRdb table lists in-frame clones only, not all of them. The table records more than 150,000 clones, about 88% of them present only once. The sequenced sample consisted of peripheral blood. Receptors were obtained from a man aged 65 to 85 with active or convalescent COVID-19.

This chain uses TRBV7-9 with TRBJ2-1, with 11 bases fitting TRBD2. CDR1 is SEHNR and CDR2 is FQNEAQ in the germline V gene (reference sequence). The CDR3 spans 16 residues. The V and J ends lost 0 bases and 7 bases, in that order; junction bases with no gene match: 5. CDR3 loop: CASSLAGTSGLNEQFF. The CDR3 DNA sequence: TGTGCCAGCAGCTTAGCGGGGACTAGCGGATTAAATGAGCAGTTCTTC.

In nucleotides, the CDR3 is TGTGCCAGCAGCTTAGGGCAGGGCGGCTACAATGAGCAGTTCTTC. Protein sequence: CASSLGQGGYNEQFF. The chain recombines TRBV7-2 with TRBJ2-1; tentatively, D is TRBD1 (5 bases). There are 15 residues in the CDR3. Germline V gene sequence: CDR1 SGHTA, CDR2 FQGNSA. The ends were cut back, 1 base at V and 3 bases at J, with 10 bases in the middle.

For this clone: Within the sample, other DNA sequences also encode this same CDR3. The chain recombines TRBV10-3 with TRBJ1-2, with D perhaps matching TRBD1 (5 bases). V lost 3 bases to trimming and J lost 4 bases, with 6 bases between them. This CDR3 has 12 amino acids. Germline V gene data show CDR1 as ENHRY and CDR2 as SYGVKD. The CDR3 loop reads CAISDQGYGYTF. Written as DNA, the CDR3 is TGTGCCATCAGTGATCAGGGCTATGGCTACACCTTC.

The chain joins TRBV2 to TRBJ2-3; 9 bases align to TRBD2. The CDR3 contains 15 residues. The germline V gene has CDR1 SNHLY and CDR2 FYNNEI. The V gene end was trimmed by 6 bases and the J gene end by 0 bases; junction bases not matched to a gene: 4. CDR3 nucleotides: TGTGCCAGCAGGCTCGGACTAGCGAGCACAGATACGCAGTATTTT. Amino acid sequence: CASRLGLASTDTQYF.

This sequence joins TRBV7-9 and TRBJ2-7; possibly TRBD2 for D (5 bases). The ends were cut back, 7 bases at V and 3 bases at J, with 19 bases in the middle. This CDR3 has 15 amino acids. Germline CDR1 reads SEHNR; CDR2 reads FQNEAQ (reference sequence). As DNA, the CDR3 is TGTGCCAGCATCGGGAATCTAGCATTTTTCTACGAGCAGTACTTC. Translating gives CASIGNLAFFYEQYF.

J is TRBJ1-2 and V is TRBV7-9; D unresolved. The CDR3 has 14 amino acids. Germline V gene data show CDR1 as SEHNR and CDR2 as FQNEAQ (reference sequence). Trimming pared 5 bases from V and 8 bases from J, leaving 18 bases between. The CDR3 region is CASSSLPGIWGYTF. The CDR3 DNA follows: TGTGCCAGCAGCAGCCTTCCGGGAATCTGGGGCTACACCTTC.

CDR3 nucleotide sequence: TGTGCCAGCACTAGTCTAGCGGGAGGCGGGGAGACCCAGTACTTC. It translates to CASTSLAGGGETQYF. V usage is TRBV2 and J usage is TRBJ2-5, with 11 bases lining up with TRBD2. V lost 7 bases, J lost 5 bases, and 9 bases stayed unmatched. The CDR3 is 15 residues long. Germline-derived CDR1 and CDR2 are SNHLY and FYNNEI.

The chain is built from TRBV2 and TRBJ2-7; perhaps TRBD1 as D (6 bases). Between the trimmed V and J ends, which lost 6 bases and 2 bases, there was a span of 14 bases. The CDR3 has 14 residues. Germline CDR1 is SNHLY and CDR2 is FYNNEI. The CDR3 DNA sequence: TGTGCCAGCAGGCCGACAGGTGTTACCTACGAGCAGTACTTC. Translated: CASRPTGVTYEQYF.

A word on this clone: The junction departs from germline at one end; a sequencing error may be responsible. This chain joins TRBV28 and TRBJ1-2; 10 bases are a match to TRBD1. The CDR3 runs 14 residues. The germline V gene encodes CDR1 MDHEN and CDR2 SYDVKM. The CDR3 coding sequence is TGTGCCAGCAGTTCAACGGGACAGGGGTGGGTTTTTGCCTTC. Translation gives CASSSTGQGWVFAF.

A few counts support this clone. V gene TRBV10-2 combines with J gene TRBJ2-5, with 8 bases that match TRBD1. CDR1 is WSHSY, CDR2 SAAADI, per germline. The CDR3 loop spans 14 amino acids. After removal of 4 bases from V and 5 bases from J, the junction contained 6 bases not matched to a gene. Here the CDR3 DNA reads TGCGCCAGCAGTGGTAGGACAGGGTGGGAGACCCAGTACTTC. Its protein product is CASSGRTGWETQYF.

For the CDR3, the DNA is TGTGCCAGCAGCTCCGGACTAAGCCCAGATACGCAGTATTTT. Translating gives CASSSGLSPDTQYF. The rearrangement joins TRBV7-8 to TRBJ2-3; weak D call: TRBD2 (6 bases). This CDR3 has 14 residues. Per the germline V gene, CDR1 is SGHVS and CDR2 is FQNEAQ. Deletions cut 4 bases from V and 4 bases from J, with 12 bases between.

The chain joins TRBV5-1 to TRBJ2-2, with D perhaps TRBD1 (6 bases). Germline V CDR1 and CDR2: SGHRS, YFSETQ. The length of the CDR3 is 15 residues. Trimming left V 0 bases short and J 8 bases short, with 14 bases between. The CDR3 region is CASSLALGQTGELFF. CDR3 in DNA: TGCGCCAGCAGCTTGGCCCTCGGACAGACGGGGGAGCTGTTTTTT.

The table lists this clone with many counts. The chain has TRBV30 and TRBJ1-6, with TRBD1 identical over 9 bases. CDR1 and CDR2 from the germline V gene are GTSNPN and SVGIG (reference sequence). This CDR3 is built from 15 residues. With V trimmed by 2 bases and J by 6 bases, 5 bases remained unmatched. CDR3 nucleotides: TGTGCCTGGAGTTCTACAGGGGGCTCTAATTCACCCCTCCACTTT. It is translated as CAWSSTGGSNSPLHF.

This chain uses TRBV7-2 with TRBJ2-7; a possible D gene is TRBD2 (6 bases). Trimming cost V 2 bases and J 1 base, with 12 bases left between them. Germline V lookup: CDR1 SGHTA, CDR2 FQGNSA. CDR3 size: 15 residues. Here the CDR3 DNA reads TGTGCCAGCAGCTTAAACGGGAGAAGTTCCTACGAGCAGTACTTC. The encoded protein is CASSLNGRSSYEQYF.

CDR3: CASSLEAGRYEQYF. CDR3 bases: TGCGCCAGCAGCTTGGAGGCAGGGCGGTACGAGCAGTACTTC. V is TRBV5-1 and J is TRBJ2-7, with a tentative D call TRBD1 (5 bases). Germline-derived CDR1 and CDR2 are SGHRS and YFSETQ. This CDR3 is built from 14 residues. V shed 0 bases and J shed 4 bases, with 11 bases lying between them.

This clone was observed a handful of times. The chain is built from TRBV6-4 and TRBJ2-7; 14 nucleotides match TRBD2. Looked up from germline, CDR1 is MRHNA and CDR2 is SNTAGT. The CDR3 length is 18 residues. Trimming took 0 bases from V and 0 from J; bases not matched to a gene: 4. CDR3 protein: CASSDSDGTSGSSYEQYF. Here the CDR3 DNA reads TGTGCCAGCAGTGACTCTGATGGGACTAGCGGGAGCTCCTACGAGCAGTACTTC.

This chain connects TRBV5-5 to TRBJ2-7; 7 bases match TRBD1. V gave up 3 bases and J gave up 4 bases; unmatched junction bases: 7. This CDR3 is built from 14 residues. In germline, CDR1 is SGHKS, CDR2 YYEKEE (reference sequence). The CDR3 DNA reads TGTGCCAGCAGCTCACCGGGACAGCAATACGAGCAGTACTTC. This gives the protein CASSSPGQQYEQYF.

The J gene is TRBJ1-5, the V gene TRBV30; maybe TRBD1 (6 bases). Germline lookup yields CDR1 GTSNPN and CDR2 SVGIG (reference sequence). The germline V and J ends were trimmed by 3 bases and 6 bases, with 15 bases remaining between them. The CDR3 spans 14 residues. The CDR3 DNA reads TGTGCCTGGAGCGTAGGGGGGGCGGCTCAGCCCCAGCATTTT. Translation gives CAWSVGGAAQPQHF.

This chain links TRBV6-2 or TRBV6-3 with TRBJ1-5; unclear D gene. V gave up 2 bases and J gave up 0 bases, with 5 bases separating them. The CDR3 runs to 14 residues. CDR1 and CDR2 from the germline V gene are MNHEY and SVGEGT. CDR3 protein: CASSYQYSNQPQHF. The CDR3 DNA reads as TGTGCCAGCAGTTACCAGTATAGCAATCAGCCCCAGCATTTT.

This chain joins TRBV19 and TRBJ1-2; the match to TRBD1 covers 7 bases. With 8 bases clipped from V and 13 bases from J, the junction kept 13 bases outside the gene matches. The CDR3 totals 12 residues. Germline CDR1 reads LNHDA; CDR2 reads SQIVND (reference sequence). The CDR3 DNA reads TGTGCCAGTGACGACAGGGCTATCGTGCCCACCTTC. This codes for CASDDRAIVPTF.